This passage covers 9 T cell receptor beta chains from one sample sequenced in a study of CD8+ T cells in alopecia areata. Noted treatment: oral pan-JAK inhibitor, 5-10 mg twice daily. Investigators isolated RNA and reverse transcribed it into cDNA to act as the sequencing template. Profiled with immunoSEQ multiplex PCR; TCRdb holds only in-frame clones, not every one. The sample includes around 150,000 clones, about three fifths seen only once; the top ten take 0.75% to 0.95%. The specimen comprised CD4+ T cells sorted from blood, sampled at week 4, from a patient treated with tofacitinib. The receptors stem from a human donor with alopecia areata.

V gene TRBV29-1 combines with J gene TRBJ2-3; possibly TRBD1 for D (6 bases). The CDR3 is 15 amino acids. V was cut by 4 bases and J by 6 bases, with 20 bases left in between. CDR1 and CDR2 (germline): SQVTM, ANQGSEA. CDR3 in DNA: TGCAGCGTTGGGTCAATCTCAGGGGAAGGGGATACGCAGTATTTT. It translates to CSVGSISGEGDTQYF.

The chain recombines TRBV12-5 with TRBJ2-5, with no clear D. The germline V and J ends were trimmed by 5 bases and 5 bases, with 6 bases remaining between them. Germline V CDR1 and CDR2: LGHNT, FRNRAP. The CDR3 has 11 residues. DNA of the CDR3: TGTGCTAGTGGTGGCCGGGAGACCCAGTACTTC. It codes for CASGGRETQYF.

The gene calls are TRBV6-5 and TRBJ1-1, with D hard to call. Germline-derived CDR1 and CDR2 are MNHEY and SVGAGI. V lost 2 bases to trimming and J lost 2 bases, with 9 bases between them. The CDR3 loop spans 14 amino acids. As DNA, the CDR3 is TGTGCCAGCAGTTACCTGGGAGCAAACACTGAAGCTTTCTTT. This codes for CASSYLGANTEAFF.

In its sample, this clone was seen a few times. V gene TRBV10-3 combines with J gene TRBJ2-1; D is perhaps TRBD2 (6 bases). V was cut by 6 bases and J by 0 bases, with 18 bases left in between. This CDR3 is built from 17 residues. Per the germline V gene, CDR1 is ENHRY and CDR2 is SYGVKD. The CDR3: CAIRAHGGDASYNEQFF. The CDR3 DNA sequence: TGTGCCATCAGGGCCCATGGCGGGGATGCCTCCTACAATGAGCAGTTCTTC.

The gene calls are TRBV27 and TRBJ2-7, with TRBD1 matching 9 bases. CDR1 is MNHEY and CDR2 is SMNVEV in the germline V gene (reference sequence). The CDR3 runs to 15 residues. Germline trimming cut 6 bases from V and 1 base from J; bases unmatched to any gene: 7. This chain's CDR3 is CASREVGTGSYEQYF. The CDR3 nucleotides read TGTGCCAGCAGAGAGGTCGGGACAGGGTCCTACGAGCAGTACTTC.

This chain connects TRBV5-1 to TRBJ1-6, with 8 bases aligning to TRBD1. Looked up from germline, CDR1 is SGHRS and CDR2 is YFSETQ. Germline trimming cut 0 bases from V and 6 bases from J; bases unmatched to any gene: 2. The CDR3 sequence is 15 residues long. CDR3 bases: TGCGCCAGCAGCTTGGGGACAGGGATTAATTCACCCCTCCACTTT. It specifies CASSLGTGINSPLHF.

A single count supports this clone. The chain links TRBV5-4 to TRBJ2-1; D possibly matches TRBD1 or TRBD2 (5 bases each). Germline V gene lookup returns CDR1 SGHNT and CDR2 YYREEE (reference sequence). The ends were cut back, 2 bases at V and 3 bases at J, with 12 bases in the middle. CDR3 length: 15 residues. This chain's CDR3 is CASSFGTVLYNEQFF. CDR3 DNA: TGTGCCAGCAGCTTTGGGACGGTACTCTACAATGAGCAGTTCTTC. Full variable domain (remainder filled in from reference TRBV5-4 and TRBJ2-1): ETGVTQSPTHLIKTRGQQVTLRCSSQSGHNTVSWYQQALGQGPQFIFQYYREEENGRGNFPPRFSGLQFPNYSSELNVNALELDDSALYLCASSFGTVLYNEQFFGPGTRLTVL.

J is TRBJ1-2 and V is TRBV30; D gene ambiguous. The CDR3 runs 14 residues. Germline values: CDR1 GTSNPN, CDR2 SVGIG (reference sequence). Trimming shortened V by 1 base and J by 2 bases, and 11 bases separated the two germline ends. This CDR3 reads CAWSGLGHNYGYTF. CDR3 DNA sequence: TGTGCCTGGAGTGGCCTCGGCCACAACTATGGCTACACCTTC.

The chain is built from TRBV29-1 and TRBJ2-7; 7 nucleotides line up with TRBD1. Trimming took 5 bases from V and 3 from J; bases not matched to a gene: 7. This CDR3 contains 13 residues. Germline V CDR1 and CDR2: SQVTM, ANQGSEA. The CDR3 region is CSVYSGTDYEQYF. The CDR3 DNA reads TGCAGCGTTTATTCCGGGACAGACTACGAGCAGTACTTC.